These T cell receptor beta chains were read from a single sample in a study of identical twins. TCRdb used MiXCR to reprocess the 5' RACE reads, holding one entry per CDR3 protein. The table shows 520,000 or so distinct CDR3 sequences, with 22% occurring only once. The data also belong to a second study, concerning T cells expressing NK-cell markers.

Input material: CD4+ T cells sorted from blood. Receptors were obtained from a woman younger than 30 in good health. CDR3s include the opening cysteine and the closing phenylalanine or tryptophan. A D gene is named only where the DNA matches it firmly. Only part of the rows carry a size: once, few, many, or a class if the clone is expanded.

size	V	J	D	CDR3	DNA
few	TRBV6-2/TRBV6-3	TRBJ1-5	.	CASRQGSGNQPQHF	TGTGCCAGCCGCCAAGGAAGTGGCAATCAGCCCCAGCATTTT
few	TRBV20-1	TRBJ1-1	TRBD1	CSARRGTGGSEAFF	TGCAGTGCTAGGAGAGGAACAGGGGGTTCTGAAGCTTTCTTT
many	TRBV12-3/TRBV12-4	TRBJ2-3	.	CAIGLRADTQYF	TGTGCCATCGGATTGAGGGCAGATACGCAGTATTTT
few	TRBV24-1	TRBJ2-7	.	CATSDSDSYEQYF	TGTGCCACATCGGACAGCGACTCCTACGAGCAGTACTTC
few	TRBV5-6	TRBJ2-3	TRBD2	CASSLLAGEADTQYF	TGTGCCAGCAGTCTACTAGCGGGGGAGGCAGATACGCAGTATTTT
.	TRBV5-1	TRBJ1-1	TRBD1	CASSQDRPTNTEAFF	TGCGCCAGCAGCCAGGACAGGCCCACGAACACTGAAGCTTTCTTT
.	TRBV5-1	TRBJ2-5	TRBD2	CASSIQAGGQETQYF	TGCGCCAGCAGCATCCAAGCGGGGGGGCAAGAGACCCAGTACTTC
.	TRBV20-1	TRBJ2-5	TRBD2	CSATRGKGLAGWETQYF	TGCAGTGCTACCAGGGGAAAAGGACTAGCGGGGTGGGAGACCCAGTACTTC
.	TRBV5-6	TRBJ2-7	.	CASSLADNEQYF	TGTGCCAGCAGCTTGGCGGATAACGAGCAGTACTTC
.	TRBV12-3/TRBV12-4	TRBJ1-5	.	CASSQGAVQPQHF	TGTGCCAGCAGTCAAGGGGCGGTTCAGCCCCAGCATTTT
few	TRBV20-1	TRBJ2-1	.	CSASREGGRVDNEQFF	TGCAGTGCTAGTAGGGAGGGGGGCCGGGTCGACAATGAGCAGTTCTTC
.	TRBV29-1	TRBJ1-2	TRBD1	CSVEERGQGVRGYTF	TGCAGCGTTGAAGAACGGGGCCAGGGGGTGCGGGGCTACACCTTC
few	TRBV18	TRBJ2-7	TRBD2	CASSPVQSGSVSYEQYF	TGTGCCAGCTCACCAGTTCAGAGCGGGAGCGTGTCCTACGAGCAGTACTTC
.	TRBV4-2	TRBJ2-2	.	CASSRWTYNANTGELFF	TGTGCCAGCAGCCGTTGGACTTATAACGCGAACACCGGGGAGCTGTTTTTT
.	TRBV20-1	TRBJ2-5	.	CSSPGEVGETQYF	TGCAGCTCACCCGGGGAAGTTGGGGAGACCCAGTACTTC
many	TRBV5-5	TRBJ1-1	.	CASSLRGALMNTEAFF	TGTGCCAGCAGCTTAAGGGGGGCCCTAATGAACACTGAAGCTTTCTTT
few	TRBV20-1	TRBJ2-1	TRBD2	CSAASSGGSSYNEQFF	TGCAGCGCCGCTTCTAGCGGGGGAAGCTCCTACAATGAGCAGTTCTTC
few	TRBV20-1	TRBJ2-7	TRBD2	CSASGTSNSYEQYF	TGCAGTGCTAGCGGGACTAGCAACTCCTACGAGCAGTACTTC
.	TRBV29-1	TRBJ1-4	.	CSVQRGVNEKLFF	TGCAGCGTTCAAAGGGGGGTTAATGAAAAACTGTTTTTT
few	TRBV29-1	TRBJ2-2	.	CSVGWSRWAGTGELFF	TGCAGCGTTGGTTGGAGCCGGTGGGCGGGCACCGGGGAGCTGTTTTTT
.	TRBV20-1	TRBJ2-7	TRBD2	CSAEREVGEQYF	TGCAGTGCTGAGCGGGAGGTTGGGGAGCAGTACTTC
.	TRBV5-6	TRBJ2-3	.	CASGPGRFRTDTQYF	TGTGCCAGCGGCCCGGGGCGGTTTCGCACAGATACGCAGTATTTT
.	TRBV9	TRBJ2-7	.	CASSFGQSYEQYF	TGTGCCAGCAGCTTCGGACAGTCCTACGAGCAGTACTTC
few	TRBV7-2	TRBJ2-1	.	CASSLAMAGSKNNEQFF	TGTGCCAGCAGCTTAGCTATGGCGGGCAGCAAGAACAATGAGCAGTTCTTC
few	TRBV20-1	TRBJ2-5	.	CSARGYSGSQETQYF	TGCAGTGCTAGAGGTTATAGCGGATCTCAAGAGACCCAGTACTTC
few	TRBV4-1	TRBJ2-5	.	CASTRDPSLYQETQYF	TGCGCCAGCACCCGGGACCCTTCCCTGTACCAAGAGACCCAGTACTTC
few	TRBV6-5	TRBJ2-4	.	CASSYSMVGAKNIQYF	TGTGCCAGCAGTTACTCGATGGTAGGGGCCAAAAACATTCAGTACTTC
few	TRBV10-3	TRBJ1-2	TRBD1	CAIRSRQGDYGYTF	TGTGCCATCAGATCCAGACAGGGTGACTATGGCTACACCTTC
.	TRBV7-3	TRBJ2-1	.	CASSLTPESSYNEQFF	TGTGCCAGCAGCTTAACTCCGGAGAGCTCCTACAATGAGCAGTTCTTC
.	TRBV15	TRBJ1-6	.	CATSRGAGRGYNSPLHF	TGTGCCACCAGCAGAGGTGCGGGGAGGGGGTATAATTCACCCCTCCACTTT
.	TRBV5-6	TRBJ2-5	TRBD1	CASSPWTGLETQYF	TGTGCCAGCAGCCCCTGGACAGGGCTGGAGACCCAGTACTTC
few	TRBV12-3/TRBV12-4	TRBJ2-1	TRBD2	CASSLETGGPGNEQFF	TGTGCCAGCAGTTTGGAAACGGGAGGGCCAGGCAATGAGCAGTTCTTC
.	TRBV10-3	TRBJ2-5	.	CAISDGIETQYF	TGTGCCATCAGTGATGGGATTGAGACCCAGTACTTC
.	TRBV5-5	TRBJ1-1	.	CASSTQGIEAFF	TGTGCCAGCAGCACTCAGGGTATTGAAGCTTTCTTT
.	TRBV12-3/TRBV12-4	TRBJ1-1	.	CASSMAGSTEAFF	TGTGCCAGCAGCATGGCCGGAAGCACTGAAGCTTTCTTT
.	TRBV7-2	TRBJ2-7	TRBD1	CASSPSFGQGYEQYF	TGTGCCAGCAGCCCCAGCTTCGGACAGGGCTACGAGCAGTACTTC
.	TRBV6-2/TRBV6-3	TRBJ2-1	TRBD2	CASGKIAGGGNEQFF	TGTGCCAGCGGAAAAATAGCGGGAGGTGGAAATGAGCAGTTCTTC
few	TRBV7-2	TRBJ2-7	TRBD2	CASSPETSGYEQYF	TGTGCCAGCAGCCCTGAGACTAGCGGGTACGAGCAGTACTTC
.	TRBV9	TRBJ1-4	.	CASSPGLTFEKLFF	TGTGCCAGCAGCCCGGGATTGACTTTTGAAAAACTGTTTTTT
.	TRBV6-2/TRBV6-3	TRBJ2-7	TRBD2	CASSLIVAGNYEQYF	TGTGCCAGCAGTTTGATTGTAGCGGGTAACTACGAGCAGTACTTC
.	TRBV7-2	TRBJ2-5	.	CASLRGGAQETQYF	TGTGCCAGCCTACGAGGCGGGGCACAAGAGACCCAGTACTTC
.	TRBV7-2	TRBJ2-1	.	CASSLAWQHNEQFF	TGTGCCAGCAGCTTAGCGTGGCAGCACAATGAGCAGTTCTTC
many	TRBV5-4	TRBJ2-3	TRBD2	CASSLTSVTDTQYF	TGTGCCAGCAGCTTGACTAGCGTTACAGATACGCAGTATTTT
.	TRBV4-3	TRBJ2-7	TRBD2	CASSQAAVGLTPLEQYF	TGCGCCAGCAGCCAAGCGGCCGTGGGACTAACTCCGCTCGAGCAGTACTTC
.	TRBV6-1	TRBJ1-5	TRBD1	CASSRQGGNSNQPQHF	TGTGCCAGCAGCCGACAGGGGGGAAATAGCAATCAGCCCCAGCATTTT
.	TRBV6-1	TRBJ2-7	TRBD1	CASSMGQGSYEQYF	TGTGCCAGCAGTATGGGACAGGGCTCCTACGAGCAGTACTTC
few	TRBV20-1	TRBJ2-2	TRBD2	CSASGLAGAGTGELFF	TGCAGTGCCTCGGGACTAGCGGGAGCCGGCACCGGGGAGCTGTTTTTT
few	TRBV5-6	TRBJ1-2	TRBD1	CASSREGQNYGYTF	TGTGCCAGCAGCCGCGAGGGACAGAACTATGGCTACACCTTC
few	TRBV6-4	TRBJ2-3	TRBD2	CASRMERESDTQYF	TGTGCCAGCAGAATGGAGCGGGAGTCAGATACGCAGTATTTT
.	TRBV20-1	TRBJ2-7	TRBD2	CSAPRGGVSYEQYF	TGCAGTGCTCCTCGGGGGGGTGTCTCCTACGAGCAGTACTTC
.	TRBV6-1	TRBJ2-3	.	CASRIGSTDTQYF	TGTGCCAGTAGGATCGGTAGCACAGATACGCAGTATTTT
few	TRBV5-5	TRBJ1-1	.	CASSTQRNTEAFF	TGTGCCAGCAGCACACAGAGGAACACTGAAGCTTTCTTT
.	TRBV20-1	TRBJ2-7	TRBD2	CSARLSGVYEQYF	TGCAGTGCTAGGCTGAGCGGGGTCTACGAGCAGTACTTC